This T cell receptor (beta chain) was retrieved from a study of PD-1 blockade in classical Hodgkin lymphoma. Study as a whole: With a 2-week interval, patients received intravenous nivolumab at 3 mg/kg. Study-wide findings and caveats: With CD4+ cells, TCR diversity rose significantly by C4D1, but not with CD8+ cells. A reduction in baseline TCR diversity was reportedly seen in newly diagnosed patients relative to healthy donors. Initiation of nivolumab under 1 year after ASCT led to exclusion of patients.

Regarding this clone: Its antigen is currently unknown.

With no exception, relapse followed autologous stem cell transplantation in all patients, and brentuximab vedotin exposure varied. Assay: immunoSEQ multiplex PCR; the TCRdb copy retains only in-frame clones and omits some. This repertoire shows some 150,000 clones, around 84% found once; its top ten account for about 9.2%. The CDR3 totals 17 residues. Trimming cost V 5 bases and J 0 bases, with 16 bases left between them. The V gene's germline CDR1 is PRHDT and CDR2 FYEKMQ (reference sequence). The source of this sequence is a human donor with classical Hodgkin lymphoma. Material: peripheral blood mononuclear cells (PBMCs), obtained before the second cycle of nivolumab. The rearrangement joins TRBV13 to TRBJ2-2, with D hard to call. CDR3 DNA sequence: TGTGCCAGCAGCGATCCGGGCTCCGCGACGAACACCGGGGAGCTGTTTTTT. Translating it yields CASSDPGSATNTGELFF.